The next 22 T cell receptor beta chains were all read from a single sample in a study of response to subunit inactivated influenza vaccine. TCRdb passed the RT-PCR reads through MiXCR, listing each CDR3 protein once. The table has hundreds of thousands of distinct CDR3 sequences, roughly 8.2% seen once. The source material was PBMCs from blood, sampled less than 30 months after vaccination. Receptors originate from a man in his fifties or sixties who received an inactivated influenza vaccine.

This clonotype showed up just a few times. V and J are TRBV20-1 and TRBJ2-1, with D unclear. The CDR3 loop spans 14 amino acids. The germline V and J ends were trimmed by 2 bases and 5 bases, with 13 bases remaining between them. Looked up from germline, CDR1 is DFQATT and CDR2 is SNEGSKA (reference sequence). In nucleotides, the CDR3 is TGCAGTGCTAGAAGTTCATTGGTAAACAATGAGCAGTTCTTC. Translated, it gives CSARSSLVNNEQFF.

This clonotype was seen only a few times. The V call is TRBV20-1, the J call TRBJ2-7, with D maybe TRBD2 (6 bases). The CDR3 has 12 amino acids. V lost 3 bases to trimming and J lost 3 bases, with 9 bases between them. In germline, CDR1 is DFQATT, CDR2 SNEGSKA (reference sequence). This CDR3 reads CSASSGVYEQYF. DNA of the CDR3: TGCAGTGCTAGCTCGGGGGTCTACGAGCAGTACTTC.

This clonotype showed up just a few times. V is TRBV5-6 and J is TRBJ2-7; D uncertain. The CDR3 length is 15 residues. Per the germline V gene, CDR1 is SGHDT and CDR2 is YYEEEE. With 1 base removed from V and 0 bases from J, the gap between germline ends came to 11 bases. CDR3 sequence (DNA): TGTGCCAGCAGCTTGTCTCTCCTCAGCTCCTACGAGCAGTACTTC. Amino acids: CASSLSLLSSYEQYF.

The gene calls are TRBV29-1 and TRBJ2-1; no clear D gene. This CDR3 is 12 amino acids long. CDR1 is SQVTM and CDR2 is ANQGSEA in the germline V gene. V was shortened by 3 bases and J by 4 bases, with 7 bases between the two germline ends. The CDR3 loop is CSVDQVYNEQFF. CDR3 DNA: TGCAGCGTTGACCAGGTATACAATGAGCAGTTCTTC.

This clonotype was seen at least ten times. The gene calls are TRBV7-8 and TRBJ1-2; TRBD1 agrees at 7 bases. The J segment lost 6 bases and the V segment lost 0 bases, leaving 10 bases of the junction unmatched. CDR3 length equals 16 residues. Germline CDR1 is SGHVS and CDR2 is FQNEAQ. CDR3 DNA: TGTGCCAGCAGCTTAGCGCCAACAGGGGAACGTCATGGCTACACCTTC. This encodes CASSLAPTGERHGYTF.

This clonotype was observed many times. The rearrangement joins TRBV27 to TRBJ2-2; D unclear. This CDR3 is built from 16 residues. V was trimmed by 5 bases and J by 0 bases, leaving 13 bases between them. The germline V gene has CDR1 MNHEY and CDR2 SMNVEV (reference sequence). The CDR3 sequence: CASSLRRGANTGELFF. Here the CDR3 DNA reads TGTGCCAGCAGTCTCCGACGAGGCGCGAACACCGGGGAGCTGTTTTTT.

This chain connects TRBV30 to TRBJ1-2, with 9 bases matching TRBD1. The germline CDR1 and CDR2 sequences are GTSNPN and SVGIG (reference sequence). V lost 1 base and J lost 8; bases outside the gene matches: 8. The CDR3 runs 14 residues. CDR3 region: CAWSAGTGIVGYTF. DNA for the CDR3: TGTGCCTGGAGTGCAGGGACAGGGATAGTGGGCTACACCTTC.

This clonotype was seen more than once but under ten times. The rearrangement uses TRBV14 and TRBJ2-3; 9 positions agree with TRBD1. Germline V CDR1 and CDR2: SGHDN, FVKESK. CDR3 size: 16 residues. The V gene end was trimmed by 8 bases and the J gene end by 4 bases; junction bases not matched to a gene: 13. The CDR3 DNA is TGTGCCAGCTCTCCCCCCGGGACAGGGAAGGCAGATACGCAGTATTTT. Protein: CASSPPGTGKADTQYF.

The chain carries TRBV3-1 and TRBJ2-3; 8 positions match TRBD1. CDR1 is LGHDT, CDR2 YNNKEL, per germline (reference sequence). Trimming cost V 1 base and J 6 bases; bases outside gene matches: 6. The CDR3 has 15 amino acids. In DNA form, the CDR3 reads TGTGCCAGCAGCCAAGGCGCAGGGGGCATTGATACGCAGTATTTT. It encodes CASSQGAGGIDTQYF.

For this clonotype: This may be a read error: a much more frequent sequence differs by one nucleotide. The genes are TRBV12-3 or TRBV12-4 and TRBJ2-1, with 7 nucleotides matching TRBD2. The CDR3 consists of 15 residues. CDR3 DNA sequence: TGTGCCGGCAGTTTAGGACTACCGGGGGGAAGTGAGCAGTTCTTC. Translating it yields CAGSLGLPGGSEQFF.

The sample holds a few counts of this clonotype. The J gene is TRBJ2-7, the V gene TRBV5-4; D is possibly TRBD2 (6 bases). The V gene's germline CDR1 is SGHNT and CDR2 YYREEE (reference sequence). V was cut by 6 bases and J by 1 base, with 11 bases left in between. This CDR3 region has 13 residues. CDR3 in amino acids: CASTHGGSYEQYF. The DNA of the CDR3 is TGTGCCAGCACCCATGGGGGGTCCTACGAGCAGTACTTC.

This clonotype appeared many times. CDR3 nucleotides: TGCGCCAGCAGCTTGGCCGGACGGTACAATCAGCCCCAGCATTTT. Residues: CASSLAGRYNQPQHF. This sequence joins TRBV5-1 and TRBJ1-5, with no clear D. Germline V lookup: CDR1 SGHRS, CDR2 YFSETQ. V was pared by 0 bases and J by 3 bases, with 10 bases between. The CDR3 totals 15 residues.

The chain is built from TRBV5-1 and TRBJ2-1, with D possibly matching TRBD2 (5 bases). This CDR3 is built from 16 residues. The germline CDR1 and CDR2 sequences are SGHRS and YFSETQ. Trimming removed 0 bases at V and 1 base at J, with 11 bases between. CDR3 bases: TGCGCCAGCAGCTTGGGGCTAGCCCAATCCTACAATGAGCAGTTCTTC. The encoded protein is CASSLGLAQSYNEQFF.

The table lists this clonotype with a few counts. The chain carries TRBV10-3 and TRBJ2-2; the match to TRBD2 covers 14 bases. The J segment lost 4 bases and the V segment lost 5 bases, leaving 9 bases of the junction unmatched. The CDR3 extends over 18 amino acids. Germline V gives CDR1 ENHRY, CDR2 SYGVKD. The CDR3 here is CAISQTSGRARGTGELFF. In DNA form, the CDR3 reads TGTGCCATCAGTCAGACTAGCGGGAGGGCGCGCGGCACCGGGGAGCTGTTTTTT.

Only a few counts were recorded for this clonotype. The chain has TRBV25-1 and TRBJ2-1, with TRBD2 identical over 9 bases. Germline values: CDR1 MGHDK, CDR2 SYGVNS. The CDR3 is made up of 20 amino acids. Trimming removed 3 bases from V and 0 bases from J; junction bases left unmatched: 15. The CDR3 DNA reads TGTGCCAGCAGTGACCTCGGGCTAGCGGGAACCCGAAGCTCCTACAATGAGCAGTTCTTC. It is translated as CASSDLGLAGTRSSYNEQFF.

Only a few counts were recorded for this clonotype. The rearrangement links TRBV7-8 to TRBJ2-7; D ambiguous. Trimming shortened V by 5 bases and J by 9 bases, and 20 bases separated the two germline ends. Germline-derived CDR1 and CDR2 are SGHVS and FQNEAQ. This CDR3 is 14 amino acids long. CDR3 sequence reads: CASSRVDFAFGQYF. Here the CDR3 DNA reads TGTGCCAGCAGCCGAGTCGATTTCGCCTTCGGGCAGTACTTC.

This clonotype was picked up many times. This rearrangement joins TRBV5-1 to TRBJ1-2, with D possibly TRBD1 on 6 matching bases. Germline V gene sequence: CDR1 SGHRS, CDR2 YFSETQ. Trimming cost V 4 bases and J 4 bases, with 11 bases left between them. This CDR3 comprises 13 residues. CDR3 sequence: CASSVDSLYGYTF. CDR3 DNA: TGCGCCAGCAGCGTGGACAGCCTCTATGGCTACACCTTC.

This clonotype was seen ten or more times. The chain uses TRBV7-2 and TRBJ1-6, with unresolved D. This CDR3 has 13 residues. Deletions cut 5 bases from V and 10 bases from J, with 12 bases between. CDR1 and CDR2 (germline): SGHTA, FQGNSA. The CDR3 here is CASSLIVLSPLHF. The CDR3 nucleotides are TGTGCCAGCAGCCTGATAGTTCTATCACCCCTCCACTTT.

This rearrangement joins TRBV7-9 to TRBJ2-1, with TRBD1 identical over 12 bases. CDR3 length: 15 amino acids. Germline lookup yields CDR1 SEHNR and CDR2 FQNEAQ (reference sequence). After removal of 4 bases from V and 9 bases from J, the junction contained 7 bases not matched to a gene. In nucleotides, the CDR3 is TGTGCCAGCAGCTCCCGGGACAGGGGGCGCGCTGAGCAGTTCTTC. Residues: CASSSRDRGRAEQFF.

V gene TRBV7-9 combines with J gene TRBJ2-3; tentative D call: TRBD2 (6 bases). The V end lost 8 bases, the J end lost 0 bases, and 15 bases lay between the germline ends. The CDR3 covers 15 residues. Germline assignment: CDR1 SEHNR and CDR2 FQNEAQ (reference sequence). CDR3 sequence: CASFAGSPSTDTQYF. The CDR3, as DNA: TGTGCCAGCTTTGCGGGATCGCCGAGCACAGATACGCAGTATTTT.

The CDR3 loop is CASRDRVAGTDTQYF. DNA for the CDR3: TGCGCCAGCCGGGACAGGGTGGCGGGCACAGATACGCAGTATTTT. The chain has TRBV5-1 and TRBJ2-3; 9 bases align to TRBD1. This CDR3 has 15 amino acids. Germline CDR1 is SGHRS and CDR2 is YFSETQ. V lost 7 bases to trimming and J lost 1 base; unmatched junction nucleotides: 7.

In its sample, this clonotype was seen a few times. One junction end disagrees with the germline gene, perhaps due to a read error. The rearrangement links TRBV11-2 to TRBJ2-5; 15 bases are shared with TRBD2. Germline loops: CDR1 SGHAT, CDR2 FQNNGV. The CDR3 spans 18 residues. In DNA form, the CDR3 reads TGTGTCAGCAGCTTTGTCCCGGGACTAGCGGGAGGTGGAGAGACCCAGTACTTC. Translating it yields CVSSFVPGLAGGGETQYF.